A single sample gave rise to the 16 T cell receptor beta chains below, sequenced in a study of blood T cells in healthy people across ages. Alongside a J-beta primer mix, a sample-barcoded 5' primer served in a second PCR lasting roughly 6 to 11 cycles. TCRdb processed the 5' RACE reads anew with MiXCR; each CDR3 protein has one entry. This table has 1.2 million to 1.5 million distinct CDR3 sequences, around 59% appearing once. The sequencing input was blood. Receptors were obtained from a man aged 18 to 29 in good health.

In its sample, this clonotype was seen many times. CDR3 DNA: TGCAGCGTGGAGAGCTCTGGGGCCAACGTCCTGACTTTC. Its translation is CSVESSGANVLTF. This chain connects TRBV29-1 to TRBJ2-6, with D hard to call. The CDR3 is 13 residues long. Germline CDR1 SQVTM, CDR2 ANQGSEA. The germline V and J ends were trimmed by 6 bases and 0 bases, with 6 bases remaining between them. Variable domain in full (rest from reference TRBV29-1 and TRBJ2-6): SAVISQKPSRDICQRGTSLTIQCQVDSQVTMMFWYRQQPGQSLTLIATANQGSEATYESGFVIDKFPISRPNLTFSTLTVSNMSPEDSSIYLCSVESSGANVLTFGAGSRLTVL.

The V gene is TRBV7-2, the J gene TRBJ1-2; perhaps TRBD1 as D (6 bases). Germline CDR1 is SGHTA and CDR2 is FQGNSA. V shed 4 bases and J shed 8 bases, with 17 bases lying between them. The CDR3 runs 14 residues. In DNA, the CDR3 is TGTGCCAGCAGCTCTAACCCGACAGGCAGGGGCTACACCTTC. Translating gives CASSSNPTGRGYTF.

This clonotype was seen a handful of times. V gene TRBV12-3 or TRBV12-4 combines with J gene TRBJ1-1; a possible D gene is TRBD1 (6 bases). Trimming pared 8 bases from V and 5 bases from J, leaving 12 bases between. The CDR3 totals 12 residues. CDR3 coding DNA: TGTGCCAGCCGCAGGGGAAGTACTGAAGCTTTCTTT. It codes for CASRRGSTEAFF.

J is TRBJ2-1 and V is TRBV15; D is undetermined. Per the germline V gene, CDR1 is LNHNV and CDR2 is YYDKDF (reference sequence). The CDR3 has 12 residues. Deletions cut 0 bases from V and 9 bases from J, with 6 bases between. The CDR3 bases are TGTGCCACCAGCAGAGATGTAGGTGAGCAGTTCTTC. As protein: CATSRDVGEQFF.

This clonotype was detected only a few times. The rearrangement links TRBV6-1 to TRBJ2-3; no definite D call. CDR1 and CDR2 (germline): MNHNS, SASEGT. Trimming removed 10 bases at V and 4 bases at J, with 18 bases between. This CDR3 has 14 residues. CDR3 bases: TGTGCCACGTCCCCCCCGGCAGGAGCAGATACGCAGTATTTT. The encoded protein is CATSPPAGADTQYF.

This sequence joins TRBV12-3 or TRBV12-4 and TRBJ1-4; D perhaps matches TRBD1 (5 bases). The germline V and J ends were trimmed by 1 base and 3 bases, with 12 bases remaining between them. The CDR3 totals 16 residues. The chain's CDR3 is CASSLEGKGANEKLFF. CDR3 nucleotide sequence: TGTGCCAGCAGTTTAGAAGGAAAAGGGGCTAATGAAAAACTGTTTTTT.

This clonotype was seen only a few times. The chain carries TRBV7-8 and TRBJ2-7; TRBD1 matches 12 bases. This CDR3 spans 15 amino acids. The J segment lost 8 bases and the V segment lost 0 bases, leaving 5 bases of the junction unmatched. Germline V gives CDR1 SGHVS, CDR2 FQNEAQ. CDR3 sequence (DNA): TGTGCCAGCAGCTTAGCAAGGGGGACAGGGGGCAAGCAGTACTTC. Translating it yields CASSLARGTGGKQYF.

The V call is TRBV27, the J call TRBJ2-5; D is unresolved. Matching the DNA end better, TRBJ2-7 makes the J call doubtful. The CDR3 runs 12 residues. The germline V gene encodes CDR1 MNHEY and CDR2 SMNVEV (reference sequence). CDR3 sequence (DNA): TGTGCCAGCAGTGGTTTGGGATGCGAGCAGTACTTC. Amino acid sequence: CASSGLGCEQYF.

The sample holds one count of this clonotype. This chain uses TRBV27 with TRBJ1-5; perhaps TRBD1 as D (5 bases). CDR3 length equals 16 residues. Germline V gene sequence: CDR1 MNHEY, CDR2 SMNVEV (reference sequence). V lost 3 bases to trimming and J lost 1 base, with 13 bases between them. The CDR3: CASSLGVGISNQPQHF. In DNA form, the CDR3 reads TGTGCCAGCAGTTTGGGGGTTGGGATCAGCAATCAGCCCCAGCATTTT.

V is TRBV29-1 and J is TRBJ2-7; no clear D gene. The CDR3 runs to 13 residues. Trimming took off 4 bases at V and 4 bases at J, with 14 bases between the two ends. Looked up from germline, CDR1 is SQVTM and CDR2 is ANQGSEA. CDR3 DNA sequence: TGCAGCGTTGTTCTCAGTGGTTTGTACGAGCAGTACTTC. It encodes CSVVLSGLYEQYF.

The chain employs TRBV18 and TRBJ2-5, with 9 bases aligning to TRBD1. This CDR3 region has 15 residues. Trimming cost V 4 bases and J 2 bases; bases outside gene matches: 5. The V gene's germline CDR1 is KGHSH and CDR2 LQKENI. For the CDR3, the DNA is TGTGCCAGCTCACTTCCGGGACAGGGACAAGAGACCCAGTACTTC. Translated: CASSLPGQGQETQYF.

The chain links TRBV30 to TRBJ2-4, with D tentatively TRBD2 (5 bases). The germline V gene has CDR1 GTSNPN and CDR2 SVGIG (reference sequence). The CDR3 has 11 amino acids. V dropped 2 bases and J dropped 13 bases, with 12 bases sitting between them. The CDR3 is CAWSISWEQYF. In DNA, the CDR3 is TGTGCCTGGAGTATTTCTTGGGAGCAGTACTTC.

The CDR3 spells CASSNKLGPRSGANVLTF. The CDR3 coding sequence is TGTGCCAGCAGCAACAAACTCGGACCGCGCTCTGGGGCCAACGTCCTGACTTTC. The V and J genes are TRBV28 and TRBJ2-6; D call uncertain. The germline V gene encodes CDR1 MDHEN and CDR2 SYDVKM. Trimming took 6 bases from V and 0 from J, leaving 18 bases between them. This CDR3 comprises 18 residues.

In regard to this clonotype: With a much larger clone just one base away, this may be a read error. The rearrangement joins TRBV20-1 to TRBJ2-1, with no clear D. Near its end, the DNA agrees better with TRBJ2-7, so the J call may be wrong. The CDR3 is 14 amino acids. Per germline, CDR1 DFQATT and CDR2 SNEGSKA (reference sequence). CDR3 loop: CSASGQRSYNEQYF. The CDR3 DNA follows: TGCAGTGCTAGCGGTCAGCGTTCCTACAATGAGCAGTACTTC.

This clonotype was counted a few times. The chain has TRBV10-3 and TRBJ2-5; 7 bases map to TRBD1. The V segment lost 11 bases and the J segment 0 bases; nucleotides outside the gene matches: 6. Per germline, CDR1 ENHRY and CDR2 SYGVKD. This CDR3 region has 13 residues. The CDR3 nucleotides are TGTGCCTACTATGACAGGGACCAAGAGACCCAGTACTTC. Its translation is CAYYDRDQETQYF.

This clonotype was recorded a few times. V gene TRBV5-1 combines with J gene TRBJ2-5, with 9 bases fitting TRBD2. CDR3 length: 15 residues. The J segment lost 5 bases and the V segment lost 6 bases, leaving 11 bases of the junction unmatched. Looked up from germline, CDR1 is SGHRS and CDR2 is YFSETQ. DNA of the CDR3: TGCGCCAGCAAAGGAGCGGGAGGTAGTAGGGAGACCCAGTACTTC. Translated, it gives CASKGAGGSRETQYF.